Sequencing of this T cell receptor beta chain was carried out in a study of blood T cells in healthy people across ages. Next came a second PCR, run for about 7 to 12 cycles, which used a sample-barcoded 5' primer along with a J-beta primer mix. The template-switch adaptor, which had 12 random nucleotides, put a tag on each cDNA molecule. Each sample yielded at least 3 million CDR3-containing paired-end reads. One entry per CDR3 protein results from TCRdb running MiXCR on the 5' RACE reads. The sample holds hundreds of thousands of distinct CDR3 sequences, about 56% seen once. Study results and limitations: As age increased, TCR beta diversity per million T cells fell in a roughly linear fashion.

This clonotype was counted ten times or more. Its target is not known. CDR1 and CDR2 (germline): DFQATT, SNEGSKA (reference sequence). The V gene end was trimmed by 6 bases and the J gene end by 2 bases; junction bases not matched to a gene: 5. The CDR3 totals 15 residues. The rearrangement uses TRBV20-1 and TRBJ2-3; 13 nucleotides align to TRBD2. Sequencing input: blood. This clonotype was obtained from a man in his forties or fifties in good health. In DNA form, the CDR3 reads TGCAGTGCAGAGGGACTAGCGGGGTCCACAGATACGCAGTATTTT. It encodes CSAEGLAGSTDTQYF.